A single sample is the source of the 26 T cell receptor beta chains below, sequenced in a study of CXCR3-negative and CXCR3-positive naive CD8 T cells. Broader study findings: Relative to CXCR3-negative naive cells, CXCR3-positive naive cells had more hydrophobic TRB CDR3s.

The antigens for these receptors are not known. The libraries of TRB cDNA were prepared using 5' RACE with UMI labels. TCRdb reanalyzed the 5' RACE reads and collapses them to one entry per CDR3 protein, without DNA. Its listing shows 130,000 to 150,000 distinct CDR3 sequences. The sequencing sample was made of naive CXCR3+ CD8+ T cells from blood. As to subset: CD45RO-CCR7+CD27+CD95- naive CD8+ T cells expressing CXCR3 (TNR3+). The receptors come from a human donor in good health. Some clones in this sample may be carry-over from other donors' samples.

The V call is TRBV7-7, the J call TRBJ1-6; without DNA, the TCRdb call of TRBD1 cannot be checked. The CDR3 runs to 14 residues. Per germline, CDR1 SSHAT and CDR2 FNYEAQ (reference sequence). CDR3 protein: CASSPGGLNSPLHF.

The CDR3 reads CATSKTTAGNQPQHF. The gene calls are TRBV15 and TRBJ1-5; there is no DNA to check the TCRdb D call of TRBD1. CDR3 size: 15 residues. Germline lookup yields CDR1 LNHNV and CDR2 YYDKDF (reference sequence). The full variable domain, in which reference TRBV15 and TRBJ1-5 provide the parts outside the CDR3, is DAMVIQNPRYQVTQFGKPVTLSCSQTLNHNVMYWYQQKSSQAPKLLFHYYDKDFNNEADTPDNFQSRRPNTSFCFLDIRSPGLGDTAMYLCATSKTTAGNQPQHFGDGTRLSIL.

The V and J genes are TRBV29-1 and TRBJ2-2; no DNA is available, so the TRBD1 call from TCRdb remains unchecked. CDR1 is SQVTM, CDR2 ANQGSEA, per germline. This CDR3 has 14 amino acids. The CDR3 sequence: CSVESRGYTGELFF.

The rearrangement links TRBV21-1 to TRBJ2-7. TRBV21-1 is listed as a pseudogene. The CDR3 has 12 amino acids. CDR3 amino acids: CASSAADYEQYF.

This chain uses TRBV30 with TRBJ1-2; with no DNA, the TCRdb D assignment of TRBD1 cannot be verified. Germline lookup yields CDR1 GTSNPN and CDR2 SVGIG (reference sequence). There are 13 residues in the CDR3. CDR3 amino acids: CAWRADGIDGYTF.

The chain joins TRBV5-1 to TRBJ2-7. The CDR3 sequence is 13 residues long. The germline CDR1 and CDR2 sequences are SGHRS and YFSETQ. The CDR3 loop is CASSPRTSYEQYF.

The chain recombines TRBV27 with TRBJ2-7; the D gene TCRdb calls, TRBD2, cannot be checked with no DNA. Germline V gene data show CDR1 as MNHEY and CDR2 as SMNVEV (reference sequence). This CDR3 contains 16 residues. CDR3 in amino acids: CASSFRTSGSGYEQYF.

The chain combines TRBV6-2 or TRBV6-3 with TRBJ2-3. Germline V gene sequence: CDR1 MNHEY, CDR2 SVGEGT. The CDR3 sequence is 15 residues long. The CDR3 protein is CASSYSTRGTDTQYF.

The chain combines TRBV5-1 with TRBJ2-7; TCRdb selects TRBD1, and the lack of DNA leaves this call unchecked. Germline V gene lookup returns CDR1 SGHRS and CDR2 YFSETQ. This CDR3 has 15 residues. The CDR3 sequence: CASSLAQTGAYEQYF.

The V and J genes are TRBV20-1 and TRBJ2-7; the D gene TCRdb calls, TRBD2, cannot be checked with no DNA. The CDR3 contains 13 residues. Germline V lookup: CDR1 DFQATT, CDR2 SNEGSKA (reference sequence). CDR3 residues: CSARGLAAYEQYF.

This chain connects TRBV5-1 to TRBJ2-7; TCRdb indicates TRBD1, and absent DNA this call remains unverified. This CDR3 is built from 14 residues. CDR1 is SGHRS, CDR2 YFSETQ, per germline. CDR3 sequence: CASSLGGATYEQYF. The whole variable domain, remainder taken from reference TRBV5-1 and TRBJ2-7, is KAGVTQTPRYLIKTRGQQVTLSCSPISGHRSVSWYQQTPGQGLQFLFEYFSETQRNKGNFPGRFSGRQFSNSRSEMNVSTLELGDSALYLCASSLGGATYEQYFGPGTRLTVT.

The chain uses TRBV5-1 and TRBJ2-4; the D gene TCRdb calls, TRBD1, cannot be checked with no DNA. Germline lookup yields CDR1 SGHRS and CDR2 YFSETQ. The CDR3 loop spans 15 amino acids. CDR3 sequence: CASRGTALAKNIQYF.

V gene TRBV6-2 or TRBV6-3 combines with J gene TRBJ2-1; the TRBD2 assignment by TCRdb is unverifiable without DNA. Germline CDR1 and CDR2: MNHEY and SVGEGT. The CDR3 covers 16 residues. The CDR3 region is CASSLLAEGSHNEQFF.

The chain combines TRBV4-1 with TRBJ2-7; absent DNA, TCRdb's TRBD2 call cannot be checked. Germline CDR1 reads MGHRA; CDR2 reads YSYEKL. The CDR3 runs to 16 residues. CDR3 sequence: CASSQKQEPSSYEQYF.

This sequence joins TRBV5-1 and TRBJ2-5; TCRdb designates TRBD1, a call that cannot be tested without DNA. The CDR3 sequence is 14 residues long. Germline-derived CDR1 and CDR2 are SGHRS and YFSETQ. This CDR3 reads CASSLLTGPETQYF.

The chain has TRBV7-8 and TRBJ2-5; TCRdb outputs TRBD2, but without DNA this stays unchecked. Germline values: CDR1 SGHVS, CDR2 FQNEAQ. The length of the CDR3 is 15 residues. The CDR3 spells CASAPQAGEAETQYF.

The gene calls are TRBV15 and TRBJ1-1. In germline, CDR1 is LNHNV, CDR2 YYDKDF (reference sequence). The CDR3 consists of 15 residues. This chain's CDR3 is CATSRDGRLNTEAFF.

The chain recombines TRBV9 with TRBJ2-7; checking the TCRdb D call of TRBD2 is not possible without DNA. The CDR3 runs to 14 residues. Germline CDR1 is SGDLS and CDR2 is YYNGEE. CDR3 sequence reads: CASSGGGGIYEQYF.

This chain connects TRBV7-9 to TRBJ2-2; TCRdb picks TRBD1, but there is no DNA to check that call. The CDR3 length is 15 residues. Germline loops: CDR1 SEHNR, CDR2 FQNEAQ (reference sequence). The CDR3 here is CASSGRDRDPGELFF.

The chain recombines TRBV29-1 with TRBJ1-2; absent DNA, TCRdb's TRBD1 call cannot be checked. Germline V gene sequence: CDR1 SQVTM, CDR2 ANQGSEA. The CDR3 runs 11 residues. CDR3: CSVEVGDGYTF.

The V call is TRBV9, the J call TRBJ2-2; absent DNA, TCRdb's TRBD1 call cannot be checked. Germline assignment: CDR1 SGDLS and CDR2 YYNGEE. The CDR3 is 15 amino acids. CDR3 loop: CASSGGTGNTGELFF.

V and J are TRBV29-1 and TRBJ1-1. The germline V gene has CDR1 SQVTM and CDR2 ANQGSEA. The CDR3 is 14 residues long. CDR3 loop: CSVENPTQSTEAFF.

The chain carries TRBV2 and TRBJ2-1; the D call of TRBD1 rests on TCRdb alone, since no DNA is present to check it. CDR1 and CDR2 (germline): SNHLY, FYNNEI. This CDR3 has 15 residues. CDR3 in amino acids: CASREPGGRYNEQFF.

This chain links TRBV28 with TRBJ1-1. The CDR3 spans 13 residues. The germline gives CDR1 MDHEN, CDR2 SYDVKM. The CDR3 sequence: CASSFSEGLYAFF.

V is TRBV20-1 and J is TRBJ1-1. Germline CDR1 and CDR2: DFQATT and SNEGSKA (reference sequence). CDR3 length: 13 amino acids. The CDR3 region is CSARKQRNTEAFF.

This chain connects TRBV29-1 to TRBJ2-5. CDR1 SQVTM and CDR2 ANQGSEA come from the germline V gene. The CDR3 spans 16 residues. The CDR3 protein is CSVEAFRVRSGETEYF.